One and the same sample provided the 18 T cell receptor beta chains below, sequenced in a study of cytomegalovirus exposure and HLA in healthy donors. Amplification used 60 Vbeta primers and 13 Jbeta primers. The assay was immunoSEQ multiplex PCR, and TCRdb's table has in-frame clones only and misses some. The data hold about 210,000 clones, with around 82% observed a single time. Input material: PBMCs. These TCRs come from a man aged 40-50 years in good health and CMV-seropositive.

The rearrangement uses TRBV6-1 and TRBJ2-7; 8 positions match TRBD1. Germline V gene data show CDR1 as MNHNS and CDR2 as SASEGT. CDR3 size: 15 residues. With 6 bases clipped from V and 7 bases from J, the junction kept 14 bases outside the gene matches. Here the CDR3 DNA reads TGTGCCAGCAGGGCATTTAGACAGGGGTCTGGGGAGCAGTACTTC. The encoded protein is CASRAFRQGSGEQYF.

Only one count was recorded for this clone. Compared with germline, one end of the junction differs, possibly owing to a read error. The sample holds other DNA sequences that translate to the same CDR3. The chain recombines TRBV9 with TRBJ1-1; D call uncertain. The CDR3 runs 15 residues. Looked up from germline, CDR1 is SGDLS and CDR2 is YYNGEE. DNA for the CDR3: TGTGCCAGCAGCAAACGGGTAGTAATGAACACTGAGGCTTTCTTT. Translation gives CASSKRVVMNTEAFF.

This chain uses TRBV6-1 with TRBJ1-3; 7 positions match TRBD1. This CDR3 is built from 15 residues. V shed 6 bases, J shed 0 bases, and the junction held 5 bases outside the gene matches. Germline loops: CDR1 MNHNS, CDR2 SASEGT. Written as DNA, the CDR3 is TGTGCCAGCAGAACAGGGGAAAACTCTGGAAACACCATATATTTT. This encodes CASRTGENSGNTIYF.

This chain joins TRBV5-4 and TRBJ1-2; 7 nucleotides line up with TRBD1. V lost 3 bases to trimming and J lost 4 bases; unmatched junction nucleotides: 6. Germline V gene lookup returns CDR1 SGHNT and CDR2 YYREEE (reference sequence). The CDR3 is made up of 14 amino acids. CDR3 sequence: CASSYRQGGYGYTF. CDR3 nucleotides: TGTGCCAGCAGCTATCGACAGGGAGGCTATGGCTACACCTTC.

The J gene is TRBJ1-5, the V gene TRBV27, with a weak D call TRBD1 (6 bases). Germline CDR1 is MNHEY and CDR2 is SMNVEV (reference sequence). The CDR3 contains 18 residues. The germline V and J ends were trimmed by 5 bases and 3 bases, with 23 bases remaining between them. DNA for the CDR3: TGTGCCAGCAGTCCACGCTACCTTACAGGGCTCCTCAATCAGCCCCAGCATTTT. It translates to CASSPRYLTGLLNQPQHF.

The chain joins TRBV19 to TRBJ2-6, with a weak D call TRBD2 (5 bases). Germline-derived CDR1 and CDR2 are LNHDA and SQIVND (reference sequence). There are 19 residues in the CDR3. The V and J ends lost 3 bases and 0 bases respectively, with 18 bases between them. DNA for the CDR3: TGTGCCAGTAGTATCCCCCGGGGTCCGGTTGGCTCTGGGGCCAACGTCCTGACTTTC. Amino acids: CASSIPRGPVGSGANVLTF.

This clone appeared once. CDR3 in amino acids: CASSTQGARYGYTF. The CDR3 DNA is TGTGCCAGCAGTACCCAGGGGGCACGATATGGCTACACCTTC. V and J are TRBV6-6 and TRBJ1-2; 8 bases are shared with TRBD1. Trimming removed 5 bases from V and 5 bases from J; junction bases left unmatched: 7. In germline, CDR1 is MNHNY, CDR2 SVGAGI (reference sequence). The CDR3 is 14 amino acids.

J is TRBJ2-3 and V is TRBV6-6; D unclear. Looked up from germline, CDR1 is MNHNY and CDR2 is SVGAGI (reference sequence). Between the trimmed V and J ends, which lost 0 bases and 9 bases, there was a span of 16 bases. CDR3 size: 15 residues. CDR3 loop: CASSYSISSPGTQYF. The CDR3 nucleotides are TGTGCCAGCAGTTACTCGATTTCATCCCCTGGCACGCAGTATTTT.

This rearrangement joins TRBV19 to TRBJ2-1; possibly TRBD1 for D (6 bases). CDR1 is LNHDA, CDR2 SQIVND, per germline (reference sequence). The CDR3 extends over 13 amino acids. V lost 6 bases and J 13 bases, leaving 19 bases between the germline ends. CDR3 residues: CASSPHHREPQFF. The CDR3 coding sequence is TGTGCCAGTAGCCCCCACCACAGGGAACCCCAGTTCTTC.

This clone appeared once. The rearrangement uses TRBV21-1 and TRBJ1-1. TRBV21-1 is a pseudogene locus. This CDR3 contains 14 residues. In DNA form, the CDR3 reads TGTGCCAGCGGAGGGGTAGGGGTGAACACTGAAGCTTTCTTT. It codes for CASGGVGVNTEAFF.

The chain couples TRBV5-8 to TRBJ1-1, with 12 positions matching TRBD1. CDR1 is SGHTS, CDR2 YDEGEE, per germline. Trimming at V came to 2 bases and at J to 11 bases, leaving 7 bases not matched to a gene. The CDR3 is 14 residues long. This chain's CDR3 is CASSLTGTGGFAFF. The CDR3 DNA sequence: TGTGCCAGCAGCTTAACCGGGACAGGGGGCTTTGCTTTCTTT.

The V call is TRBV5-1, the J call TRBJ1-1; a possible D gene is TRBD1 (5 bases). The CDR3 is made up of 14 amino acids. V shed 2 bases and J shed 3 bases, with 11 bases lying between them. CDR1 SGHRS and CDR2 YFSETQ come from the germline V gene. This CDR3 is CASSFYGGDTEAFF. The CDR3 DNA follows: TGCGCCAGCAGCTTTTACGGGGGGGACACTGAAGCTTTCTTT.

The chain combines TRBV28 with TRBJ2-1; weak D call: TRBD2 (6 bases). The CDR3 consists of 12 residues. Trimming took off 10 bases at V and 7 bases at J, with 14 bases between the two ends. CDR1 is MDHEN and CDR2 is SYDVKM in the germline V gene. CDR3 amino acids: CATGGSSNEQFF. The CDR3 coding sequence is TGTGCCACCGGAGGGAGCTCTAATGAGCAGTTCTTC.

The chain combines TRBV19 with TRBJ1-1; D is ambiguous. Trimming took 5 bases from V and 4 from J, leaving 14 bases between them. This CDR3 has 14 residues. Germline V gene lookup returns CDR1 LNHDA and CDR2 SQIVND (reference sequence). CDR3 sequence reads: CASSFHGSGTEAFF. As DNA, the CDR3 is TGTGCCAGTAGTTTCCACGGTAGTGGCACTGAAGCTTTCTTT.

This chain connects TRBV6-1 to TRBJ1-4; D unresolved. This CDR3 contains 13 residues. Germline CDR1 is MNHNS and CDR2 is SASEGT. Trimming pared 7 bases from V and 2 bases from J, leaving 8 bases between. The CDR3 reads CASMRRTNEKLFF. The CDR3 DNA sequence: TGTGCCAGCATGAGGAGGACTAATGAAAAACTGTTTTTT.

The chain links TRBV6-5 to TRBJ2-1; 7 nucleotides line up with TRBD1. Germline V gives CDR1 MNHEY, CDR2 SVGAGI. The CDR3 totals 15 residues. V lost 5 bases to trimming and J lost 6 bases; unmatched junction nucleotides: 10. CDR3 bases: TGTGCCAGCAGTCCTTACAGGGGATCAGGCAATGAGCAGTTCTTC. Translating it yields CASSPYRGSGNEQFF.

The chain recombines TRBV6-1 with TRBJ2-5; TRBD1 aligns across 11 bases. The J call is doubtful: the DNA matches TRBJ2-7 better. Looked up from germline, CDR1 is MNHNS and CDR2 is SASEGT. The CDR3 is 16 residues long. The CDR3 reads CASSAPSGQGAYEQYF. The CDR3 bases are TGTGCCAGCAGTGCCCCCTCGGGACAGGGGGCCTACGAGCAGTACTTC.

The V and J genes are TRBV29-1 and TRBJ2-3; the match to TRBD1 covers 11 bases. Losses at the gene ends were 1 base for V and 9 bases for J; bases not matched to a gene: 3. Germline CDR1 and CDR2: SQVTM and ANQGSEA. CDR3 length: 13 residues. Here the CDR3 DNA reads TGCAGCGTTGAAGTCGGGACAGGGGGGACGCAGTATTTT. Its protein product is CSVEVGTGGTQYF.